This T cell receptor (beta chain) was identified in a study of T cell repertoires in cytomegalovirus infection. Note on this clonotype: Its antigen is as yet unknown.

TCRdb re-analysed the reads in MiXCR, keeping a single row per CDR3 protein. The sample consists of 550,000 to 700,000 distinct CDR3 sequences, 40% of them appearing once. Germline V lookup: CDR1 SGHTA, CDR2 FQGNSA. The CDR3 is made up of 15 amino acids. Trimming took off 3 bases at V and 4 bases at J, with 13 bases between the two ends. The sample consisted of cultured PBMCs, taken from culture after CMV antigen stimulation. The chain is built from TRBV7-2 and TRBJ1-3; no firm D call. This receptor was identified in a human donor in good health (CMV status not recorded). Some clones in this sample may be carry-over from other donors' samples. CDR3 region: CASSLSQMGGNTIYF. The CDR3 coding sequence is TGTGCCAGCAGCTTGTCCCAAATGGGGGGAAACACCATATATTTT.